This T cell receptor (beta chain) was recovered during a study of T cells in women clearing cervical HPV infection. HPV was found by MY09/MY11 PCR and dot-blot genotyping. The data were produced by immunoSEQ multiplex PCR, yet TCRdb's version contains in-frame clones alone and is incomplete. This sample carries about 8,400 clones, with almost 8.5% going to the ten biggest clones. Deletions cut 5 bases from V and 7 bases from J, with 9 bases between. Germline lookup yields CDR1 SGHTA and CDR2 FQGNSA. CDR3 length: 12 residues. Concerning this clone: The missing CDR3 end, 3 residues past where the read stops, is filled in from the germline J gene.

Sequencing was done on a sample of blood buffy coat. This receptor was taken from a woman aged 18-69 years with a cervical HPV16 infection that either progressed to CIN3+ or cleared (not recorded which). The chain recombines TRBV7-2 with TRBJ1-5; D is uncertain. The CDR3 loop reads CASSLGEQPQHF. Partial CDR3 DNA: TGTGCCAGCAGCCTCGGGGAGCAGCCC.